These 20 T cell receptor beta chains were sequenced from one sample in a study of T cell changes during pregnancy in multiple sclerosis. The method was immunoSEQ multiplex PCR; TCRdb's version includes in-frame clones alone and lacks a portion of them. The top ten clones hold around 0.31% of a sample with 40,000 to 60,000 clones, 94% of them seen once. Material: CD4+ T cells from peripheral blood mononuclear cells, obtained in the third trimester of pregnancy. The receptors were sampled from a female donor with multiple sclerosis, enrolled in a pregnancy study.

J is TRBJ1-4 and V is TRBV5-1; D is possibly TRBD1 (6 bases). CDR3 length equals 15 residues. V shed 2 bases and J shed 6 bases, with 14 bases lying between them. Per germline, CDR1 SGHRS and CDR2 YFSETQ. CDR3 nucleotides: TGCGCCAGCAGCTTACTGGGACATAAGGATGAAAAACTGTTTTTT. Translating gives CASSLLGHKDEKLFF.

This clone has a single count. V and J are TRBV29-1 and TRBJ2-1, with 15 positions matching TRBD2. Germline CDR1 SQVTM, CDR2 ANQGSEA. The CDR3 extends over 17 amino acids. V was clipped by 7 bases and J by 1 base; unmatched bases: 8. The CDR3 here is CSGQGLAGGRSYNEQFF. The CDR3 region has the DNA TGCAGCGGACAGGGACTAGCGGGAGGTCGGTCCTACAATGAGCAGTTCTTC.

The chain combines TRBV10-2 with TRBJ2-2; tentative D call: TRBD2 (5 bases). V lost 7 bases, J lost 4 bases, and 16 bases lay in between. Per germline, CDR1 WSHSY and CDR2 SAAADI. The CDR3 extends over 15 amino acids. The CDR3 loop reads CASIRGRIGTGELFF. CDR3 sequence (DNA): TGCGCCAGCATTCGCGGGCGGATAGGCACCGGGGAGCTGTTTTTT.

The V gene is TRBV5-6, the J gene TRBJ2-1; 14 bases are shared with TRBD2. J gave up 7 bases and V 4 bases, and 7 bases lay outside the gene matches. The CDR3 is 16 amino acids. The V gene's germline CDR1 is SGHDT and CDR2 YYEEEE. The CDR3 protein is CASSTGTSGRRNEQFF. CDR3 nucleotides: TGTGCCAGCAGCACTGGGACTAGCGGGAGAAGGAATGAGCAGTTCTTC.

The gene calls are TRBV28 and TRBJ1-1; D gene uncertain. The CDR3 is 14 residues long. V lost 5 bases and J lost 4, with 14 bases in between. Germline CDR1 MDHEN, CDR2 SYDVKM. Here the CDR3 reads CASSPFGVITEAFF. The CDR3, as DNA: TGTGCCAGCAGTCCATTCGGGGTGATCACTGAAGCTTTCTTT.

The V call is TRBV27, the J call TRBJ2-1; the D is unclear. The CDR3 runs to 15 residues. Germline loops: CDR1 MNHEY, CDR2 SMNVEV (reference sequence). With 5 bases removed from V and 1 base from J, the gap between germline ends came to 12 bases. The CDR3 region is CASSNRVMSYNEQFF. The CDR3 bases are TGTGCCAGCAGTAACCGGGTGATGTCCTACAATGAGCAGTTCTTC.

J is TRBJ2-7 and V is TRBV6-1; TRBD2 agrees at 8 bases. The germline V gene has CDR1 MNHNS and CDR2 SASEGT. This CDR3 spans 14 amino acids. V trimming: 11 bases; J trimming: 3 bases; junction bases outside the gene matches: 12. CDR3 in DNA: TGTGCCGGCAAAGGCTACAGCGGGAGCTACGAGCAGTACTTC. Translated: CAGKGYSGSYEQYF.

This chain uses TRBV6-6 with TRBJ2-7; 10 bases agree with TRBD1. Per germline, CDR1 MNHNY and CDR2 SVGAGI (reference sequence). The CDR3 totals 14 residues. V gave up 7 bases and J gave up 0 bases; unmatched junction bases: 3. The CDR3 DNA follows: TGTGCCAGCACAAGGACAGGGGGCTCCTACGAGCAGTACTTC. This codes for CASTRTGGSYEQYF.

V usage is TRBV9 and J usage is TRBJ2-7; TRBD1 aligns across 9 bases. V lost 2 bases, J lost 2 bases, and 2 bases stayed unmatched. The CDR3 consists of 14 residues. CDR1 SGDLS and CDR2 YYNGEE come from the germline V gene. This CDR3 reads CASSVGTGPYEQYF. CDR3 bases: TGTGCCAGCAGCGTGGGGACAGGGCCCTACGAGCAGTACTTC.

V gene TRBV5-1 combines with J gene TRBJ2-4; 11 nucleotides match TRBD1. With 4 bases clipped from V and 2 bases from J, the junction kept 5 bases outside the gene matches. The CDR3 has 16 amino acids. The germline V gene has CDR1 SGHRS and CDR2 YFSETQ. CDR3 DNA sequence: TGCGCCAGCAGCCCCGGGACAGGGGGGTCCAAAAACATTCAGTACTTC. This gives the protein CASSPGTGGSKNIQYF.

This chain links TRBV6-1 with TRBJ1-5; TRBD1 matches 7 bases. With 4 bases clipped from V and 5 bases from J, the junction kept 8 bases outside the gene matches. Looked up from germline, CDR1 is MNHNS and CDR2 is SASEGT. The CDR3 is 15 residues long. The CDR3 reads CASSGAGTVYQPQHF. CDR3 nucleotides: TGTGCCAGCAGTGGGGCCGGGACAGTTTATCAGCCCCAGCATTTT.

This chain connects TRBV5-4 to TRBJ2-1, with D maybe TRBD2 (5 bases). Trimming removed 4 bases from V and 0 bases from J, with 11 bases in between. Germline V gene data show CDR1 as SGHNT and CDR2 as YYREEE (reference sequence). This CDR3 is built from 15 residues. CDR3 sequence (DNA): TGTGCCAGCAGCCCAGCGGTAAGCTCCTACAATGAGCAGTTCTTC. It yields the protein CASSPAVSSYNEQFF.

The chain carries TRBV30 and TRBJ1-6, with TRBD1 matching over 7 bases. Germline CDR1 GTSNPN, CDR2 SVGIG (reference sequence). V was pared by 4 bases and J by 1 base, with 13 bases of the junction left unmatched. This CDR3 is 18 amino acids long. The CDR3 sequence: CAWKTGEIIWSYNSPLHF. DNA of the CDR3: TGTGCCTGGAAAACAGGGGAGATTATATGGTCCTATAATTCACCCCTCCACTTT.

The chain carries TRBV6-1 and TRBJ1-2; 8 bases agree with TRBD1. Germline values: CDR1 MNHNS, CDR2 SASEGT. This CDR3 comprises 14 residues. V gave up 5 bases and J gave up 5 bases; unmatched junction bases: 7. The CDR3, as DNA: TGTGCCAGCAGTCTACAGGGGGACAGTTATGGCTACACCTTC. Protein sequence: CASSLQGDSYGYTF.

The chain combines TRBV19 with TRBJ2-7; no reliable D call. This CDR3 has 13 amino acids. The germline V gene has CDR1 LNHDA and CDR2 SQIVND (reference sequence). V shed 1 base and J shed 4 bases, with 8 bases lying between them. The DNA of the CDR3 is TGTGCCAGTAGTATAGTATCCGGTTACGAGCAGTACTTC. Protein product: CASSIVSGYEQYF. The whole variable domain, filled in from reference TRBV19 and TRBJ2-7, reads DGGITQSPKYLFRKEGQNVTLSCEQNLNHDAMYWYRQDPGQGLRLIYYSQIVNDFQKGDIAEGYSVSREKKESFPLTVTSAQKNPTAFYLCASSIVSGYEQYFGPGTRLTVT.

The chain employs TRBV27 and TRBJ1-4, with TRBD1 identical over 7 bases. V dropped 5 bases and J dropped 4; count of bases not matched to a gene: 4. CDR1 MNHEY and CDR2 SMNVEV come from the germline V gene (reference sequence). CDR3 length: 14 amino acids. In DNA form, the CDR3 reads TGTGCCAGCAGTAGACAGGGCTTTAATGAAAAACTGTTTTTT. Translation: CASSRQGFNEKLFF.

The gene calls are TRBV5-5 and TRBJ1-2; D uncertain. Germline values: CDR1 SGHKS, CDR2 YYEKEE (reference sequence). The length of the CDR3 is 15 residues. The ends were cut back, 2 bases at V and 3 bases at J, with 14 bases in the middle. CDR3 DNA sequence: TGTGCCAGCAGCTTAGTTCTTGGGCCAGACTATGGCTACACCTTC. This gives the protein CASSLVLGPDYGYTF. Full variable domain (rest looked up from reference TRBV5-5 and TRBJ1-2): DAGVTQSPTHLIKTRGQQVTLRCSPISGHKSVSWYQQVLGQGPQFIFQYYEKEERGRGNFPDRFSARQFPNYSSELNVNALLLGDSALYLCASSLVLGPDYGYTFGSGTRLTVV.

This CDR3 is CASSPRLSTSGAFYNEQFF. CDR3 bases: TGTGCCAGCAGCCCCCGTTTGTCAACTAGCGGGGCCTTCTACAATGAGCAGTTCTTC. The rearrangement uses TRBV11-2 and TRBJ2-1, with TRBD2 matching over 10 bases. The junction had 16 bases not matched to a gene; V was cut back by 5 bases and J by 3 bases. Germline-derived CDR1 and CDR2 are SGHAT and FQNNGV. The CDR3 has 19 amino acids.

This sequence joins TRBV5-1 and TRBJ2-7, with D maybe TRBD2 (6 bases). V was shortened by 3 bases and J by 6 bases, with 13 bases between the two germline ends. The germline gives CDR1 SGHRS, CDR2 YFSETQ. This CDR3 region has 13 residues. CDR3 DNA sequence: TGCGCCAGCAGCTCCTCCCTGCGGGGCGAGCAGTACTTC. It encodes CASSSSLRGEQYF.

The CDR3 DNA follows: TGTGCCAGCAGCCCTAGCGGGAGGGCCCTCTACGAGCAGTACTTC. It codes for CASSPSGRALYEQYF. The gene calls are TRBV27 and TRBJ2-7; the match to TRBD2 covers 12 bases. J lost 3 bases, V lost 6 bases, and 6 bases had no gene match. The length of the CDR3 is 15 residues. Germline loops: CDR1 MNHEY, CDR2 SMNVEV (reference sequence).